The rows below give T cell receptor beta chains drawn from one sample of a study of CD8 T cells in ankylosing spondylitis. TCRdb itself ran the 5' RACE reads through MiXCR, one entry per CDR3 protein. This table has 450,000 or so distinct CDR3 sequences, more than 25% appearing once. Source material: blood, either unsorted or a sorted T cell fraction (not recorded which). The source of these receptors is a male donor with ankylosing spondylitis. The CDR3 runs from the conserved cysteine through the conserved F or W. Fields, in order: CDR3 protein, V gene, J gene.

CDR3aa: CASSRTSGRTGNEQFF; v_gene: TRBV7-2; j_gene: TRBJ2-1
CDR3aa: CASSQQGKETQYF; v_gene: TRBV16; j_gene: TRBJ2-5
CDR3aa: CSAFSSGSRKNIQYF; v_gene: TRBV20-1; j_gene: TRBJ2-4
CDR3aa: CASSLAGGTGNTEAFF; v_gene: TRBV7-9; j_gene: TRBJ1-1
CDR3aa: CSARDPSGSYEQFF; v_gene: TRBV20-1; j_gene: TRBJ2-1
CDR3aa: CASSTLLGYEQFF; v_gene: TRBV28; j_gene: TRBJ2-1
CDR3aa: CSVGPGPQGKLFF; v_gene: TRBV29-1; j_gene: TRBJ1-4
CDR3aa: CASSLDWTSGYNEQFF; v_gene: TRBV7-6; j_gene: TRBJ2-1
CDR3aa: CASSLDGLPNEKLFF; v_gene: TRBV7-2; j_gene: TRBJ1-4
CDR3aa: CASSLWADQETQYF; v_gene: TRBV12-3/TRBV12-4; j_gene: TRBJ2-5
CDR3aa: CSTPGPSPFSYEQYF; v_gene: TRBV20-1; j_gene: TRBJ2-7
CDR3aa: CASRRDSNNYEQYF; v_gene: TRBV12-3/TRBV12-4; j_gene: TRBJ2-7
CDR3aa: CASSLVQGGSYEQYF; v_gene: TRBV5-1; j_gene: TRBJ2-7
CDR3aa: CASTPLLTGSTDTF; v_gene: TRBV5-5; j_gene: TRBJ1-2
CDR3aa: CSARPARGANEQFF; v_gene: TRBV20-1; j_gene: TRBJ2-1
CDR3aa: CASSPMGTDLSTF; v_gene: TRBV18; j_gene: TRBJ1-2